The entry that follows covers one T cell receptor beta chain sequence. This sample is part of a study of blood T cell repertoires in COVID-19. The wider study: Whether acute or convalescent, the COVID-19 samples came from the United States, Italy and Spain.

As handled by the study authors: Nucleated cell number was recorded as an estimate derived from reference gene primer amplification. Profiled with immunoSEQ multiplex PCR; TCRdb holds only in-frame clones, not every one. Clonal size and the V and J genes are those of that table, whereas D and trimming came from the DNA. The sample lists around 180,000 clones, 80% occurring once. Trimming removed 4 bases at V and 0 bases at J, with 15 bases between. Germline loops: CDR1 LGHDT, CDR2 YNNKEL (reference sequence). The CDR3 has 16 amino acids. The receptor was derived from a man between 70 and 80 years old with active or convalescent COVID-19. Source material: peripheral blood. The V and J genes are TRBV3-1 (or the pseudogene TRBV3-2) and TRBJ1-2; a weak D match, TRBD1 (6 bases). The CDR3 sequence: CASSPVDGQSNYGYTF. As DNA, the CDR3 is TGTGCCAGCAGCCCAGTGGACGGACAGTCTAACTATGGCTACACCTTC.